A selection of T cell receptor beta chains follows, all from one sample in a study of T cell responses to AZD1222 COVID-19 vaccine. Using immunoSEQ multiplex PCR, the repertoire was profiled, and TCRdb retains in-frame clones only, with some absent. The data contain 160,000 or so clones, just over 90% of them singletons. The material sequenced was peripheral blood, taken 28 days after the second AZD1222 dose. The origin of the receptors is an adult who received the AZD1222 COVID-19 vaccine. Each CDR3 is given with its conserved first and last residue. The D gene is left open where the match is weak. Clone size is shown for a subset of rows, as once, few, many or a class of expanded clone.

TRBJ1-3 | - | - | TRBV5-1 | TGCGCCAGCAGCTCCGGAGGGATAGACACCATATATTTT | CASSSGGIDTIYF
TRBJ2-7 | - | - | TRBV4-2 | TGTGCCAGCAGCCAAAGGGAGGAGTCTTCCTACGAGCAGTACTTC | CASSQREESSYEQYF
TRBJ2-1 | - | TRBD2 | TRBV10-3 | TGTGCCACCGGGGCCAGCGGGGGGCCAGGAGGGAATGAGCAGTTCTTC | CATGASGGPGGNEQFF
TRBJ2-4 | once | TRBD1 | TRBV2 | TGTGCCACCGGGACAGGGGGTGCACCTAAAAACATTCAGTACTTC | CATGTGGAPKNIQYF
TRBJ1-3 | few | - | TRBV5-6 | TGTGCCAGCAGCTTGGCGGCTCGGTCTCGGCGTGGAAACACCATATATTTT | CASSLAARSRRGNTIYF
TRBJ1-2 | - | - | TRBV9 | TGTGCCAGCAGCGCCGCCCGGACCCACTCTAACTATGGCTACACCTTC | CASSAARTHSNYGYTF
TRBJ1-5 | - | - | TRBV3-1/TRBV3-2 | TGTGCCAGCAGCCAAGATCTGGCCCCACGGCGGCCCCAGCATTTT | CASSQDLAPRRPQHF
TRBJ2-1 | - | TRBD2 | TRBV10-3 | TGTGCCACTGGGACTAGCGGGGGGGCGAACAATGAGCAGTTCTTC | CATGTSGGANNEQFF
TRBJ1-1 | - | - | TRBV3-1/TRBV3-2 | TGTGCCAGCAGCCAACAACTCATAGGGAATCGGGGCACTGAAGCTTTCTTT | CASSQQLIGNRGTEAFF
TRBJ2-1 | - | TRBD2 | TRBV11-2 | TGTGCCAGCCGGGGTATAGCGGGGAGAAATGAGCAGTTCTTC | CASRGIAGRNEQFF
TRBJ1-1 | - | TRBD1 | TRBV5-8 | TGTGCCAGCAGCCCTTGGGGGACAGGGGGAGATACTGAAGCTTTCTTT | CASSPWGTGGDTEAFF
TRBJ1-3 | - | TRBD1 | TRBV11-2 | TGTGCCAGCAGCTTTTGGGACAGGGGAAGCGGAAACACCATATATTTT | CASSFWDRGSGNTIYF
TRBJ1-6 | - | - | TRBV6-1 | TGTGCCAGCAGTGAATACACGGCAAGTAATTCACCCCTCCACTTT | CASSEYTASNSPLHF
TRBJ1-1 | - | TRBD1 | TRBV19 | TGTGCCAGTAGTGGACAGGGACAGGGAGGCCAAGCTTTCTTT | CASSGQGQGGQAFF
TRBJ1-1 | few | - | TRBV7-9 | TGTGCCAGCAGCTTCACTGGGGACTCTGAAGCTTTCTTT | CASSFTGDSEAFF
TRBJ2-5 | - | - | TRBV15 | TGTGCCACCAGCAGAGGCCACTTAGCAGGGCAAGAGACCCAGTACTTC | CATSRGHLAGQETQYF
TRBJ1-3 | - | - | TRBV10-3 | TGTGCCATCAGTTGGACAGAGTCTGGAAACACCATATATTTT | CAISWTESGNTIYF
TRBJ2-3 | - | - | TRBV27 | TGTGCCAGCAGCCGACAGGGCACAGATACGCAGTATTTT | CASSRQGTDTQYF
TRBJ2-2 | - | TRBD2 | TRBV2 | TGTGCCAGCAGTGAAGGAATAGCGGGCGAGTTCGCGAACACCGGGGAGCTGTTTTTT | CASSEGIAGEFANTGELFF
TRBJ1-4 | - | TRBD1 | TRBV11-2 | TGTGCCAGCAGCACCCTCAGGGGGGATCGGAAAAAACTGTTTTTT | CASSTLRGDRKKLFF
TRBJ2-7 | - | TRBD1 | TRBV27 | TGTGCCAGCAGTCCCGTCACTACAGGGGGCGACGAGCAGTACTTC | CASSPVTTGGDEQYF
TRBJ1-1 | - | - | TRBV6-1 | TGTGCCAGCAGTGAAGCCATTACAGGGCAAGCTGAAGCTTTCTTT | CASSEAITGQAEAFF
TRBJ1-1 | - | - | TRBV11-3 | TGTGCCAGCAGCTTAGTTTTGGACACTGAAGCTTTCTTT | CASSLVLDTEAFF
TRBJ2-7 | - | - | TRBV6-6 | TGTGCCAGCAGTTTTTCGGTCCTTAGGGATTACGAGCAGTACTTC | CASSFSVLRDYEQYF
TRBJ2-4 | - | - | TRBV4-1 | TGCGCCAGCAGCCAAGATACTCTCAACATTCAGTACTTC | CASSQDTLNIQYF
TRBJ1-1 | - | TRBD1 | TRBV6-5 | TGTGCCAGCAGCCGTACCCTACAGGGGCGCGCTGAAGCTTTCTTT | CASSRTLQGRAEAFF
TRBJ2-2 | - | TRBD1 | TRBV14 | TGTGCCAGCAGCCAAAACTGGGACAGGGTGACCGGGGAGCTGTTTTTT | CASSQNWDRVTGELFF
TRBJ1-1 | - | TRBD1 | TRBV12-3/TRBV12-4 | TGTGCCAGCGGAAGACAGGGAGACACTGAAGCTTTCTTT | CASGRQGDTEAFF